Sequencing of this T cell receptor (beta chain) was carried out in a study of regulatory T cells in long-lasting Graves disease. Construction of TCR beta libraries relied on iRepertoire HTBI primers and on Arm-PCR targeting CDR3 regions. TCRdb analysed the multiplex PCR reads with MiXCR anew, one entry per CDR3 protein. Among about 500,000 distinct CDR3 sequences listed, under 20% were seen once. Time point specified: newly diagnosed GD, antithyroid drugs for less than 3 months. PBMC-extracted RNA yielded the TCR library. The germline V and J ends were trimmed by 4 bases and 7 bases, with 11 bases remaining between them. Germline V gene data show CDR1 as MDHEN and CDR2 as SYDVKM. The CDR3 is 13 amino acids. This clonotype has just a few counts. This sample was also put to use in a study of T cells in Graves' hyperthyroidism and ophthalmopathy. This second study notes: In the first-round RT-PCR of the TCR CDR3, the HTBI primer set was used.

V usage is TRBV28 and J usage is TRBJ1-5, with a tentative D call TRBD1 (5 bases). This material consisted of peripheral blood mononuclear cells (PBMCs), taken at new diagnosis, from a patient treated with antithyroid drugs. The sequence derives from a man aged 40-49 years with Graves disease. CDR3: CASSSGRGQPQHF. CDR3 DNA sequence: TGTGCCAGCAGTTCAGGGAGAGGCCAGCCCCAGCATTTT. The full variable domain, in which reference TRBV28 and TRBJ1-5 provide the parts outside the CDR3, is DVKVTQSSRYLVKRTGEKVFLECVQDMDHENMFWYRQDPGLGLRLIYFSYDVKMKEKGDIPEGYSVSREKKERFSLILESASTNQTSMYLCASSSGRGQPQHFGDGTRLSIL.